The rows below give T cell receptor beta chains drawn from one sample of a study of cytomegalovirus exposure and HLA in healthy donors. Here immunoSEQ multiplex PCR was the method, and the copy in TCRdb shows in-frame clones only, minus some. The profile covers approximately 190,000 clones, with around 84% appearing a single time and around 2.5% taken by the ten largest. Sequenced sample: PBMCs. The receptors here all came from a woman in her forties or fifties in good health and CMV-seropositive. The conserved cysteine and the conserved F or W are not part of the CDR3 here. Fields, in order: J gene, V gene, clone size, CDR3 protein. The listing skips clone size in some rows; elsewhere it reads once, few, many or a size class.

j_gene: TRBJ2-2; v_gene: TRBV5-1; abundance: -; CDR3aa: ASSLEGLVTGELF
j_gene: TRBJ1-5; v_gene: TRBV5-4; abundance: -; CDR3aa: ASSLAGVDQPQH
j_gene: TRBJ2-5; v_gene: TRBV7-6; abundance: -; CDR3aa: ASSSLQGYETQY
j_gene: TRBJ1-5; v_gene: TRBV29-1; abundance: -; CDR3aa: SVAGEENQPQH
j_gene: TRBJ1-6; v_gene: TRBV27; abundance: -; CDR3aa: ASSPLGGAVSPLH
j_gene: -; v_gene: TRBV11-1; abundance: -; CDR3aa: ASSLGQGEIYEQY
j_gene: TRBJ1-2; v_gene: TRBV6-1; abundance: -; CDR3aa: ASSPQGVANYGYT
j_gene: TRBJ1-2; v_gene: TRBV27; abundance: few; CDR3aa: ASSSRRANYGYT
j_gene: TRBJ2-7; v_gene: TRBV28; abundance: -; CDR3aa: ASSSSSYEQY
j_gene: TRBJ2-5; v_gene: TRBV6-6; abundance: -; CDR3aa: ASSRGGAGETQY
j_gene: TRBJ2-7; v_gene: TRBV30; abundance: once; CDR3aa: ASGTGGREQY
j_gene: TRBJ2-7; v_gene: TRBV6-6; abundance: -; CDR3aa: ASSYPPSQGAEQY
j_gene: TRBJ2-7; v_gene: TRBV28; abundance: -; CDR3aa: ASSPRGISSYEQY
j_gene: TRBJ2-1; v_gene: TRBV19; abundance: -; CDR3aa: ASSIDYLPYNEQF
j_gene: TRBJ1-5; v_gene: TRBV6-1; abundance: -; CDR3aa: ASSEARRGPRAQH
j_gene: TRBJ1-4; v_gene: TRBV11-2; abundance: -; CDR3aa: ASSLTGDGEKLF
j_gene: TRBJ1-1; v_gene: TRBV19; abundance: -; CDR3aa: ASSKGGNQPLNTEAF
j_gene: TRBJ2-6; v_gene: TRBV5-4; abundance: once; CDR3aa: ASSLEGATNVLT
j_gene: TRBJ1-6; v_gene: TRBV7-3; abundance: -; CDR3aa: ASRPRRGSPLH
j_gene: TRBJ1-6; v_gene: TRBV5-1; abundance: -; CDR3aa: ASSLRQGGSPLH
j_gene: TRBJ2-3; v_gene: TRBV4-2; abundance: -; CDR3aa: ASSQDLGGETDTQY
j_gene: TRBJ1-4; v_gene: TRBV28; abundance: few; CDR3aa: ASTGLNEKLF
j_gene: TRBJ2-3; v_gene: TRBV7-2; abundance: -; CDR3aa: ASSQGDGVTQY
j_gene: TRBJ1-1; v_gene: TRBV6-5; abundance: -; CDR3aa: ASSYGGLNTEAF
j_gene: TRBJ2-5; v_gene: TRBV2; abundance: -; CDR3aa: ASSENREETQY
j_gene: TRBJ2-3; v_gene: TRBV6-6; abundance: once; CDR3aa: ASSYLGGVSTDTQY
j_gene: TRBJ1-6; v_gene: TRBV4-3; abundance: once; CDR3aa: ASSRGGRGQDSPLH
j_gene: TRBJ2-2; v_gene: TRBV7-9; abundance: -; CDR3aa: SSSPFGAGATGGLF
j_gene: TRBJ2-7; v_gene: TRBV9; abundance: once; CDR3aa: ASSVESQALPNEQY
j_gene: TRBJ2-2; v_gene: TRBV4-3; abundance: -; CDR3aa: ASSWTGEEEELF
j_gene: TRBJ2-1; v_gene: TRBV6-6; abundance: -; CDR3aa: ASALIGGAGEQF
j_gene: TRBJ1-2; v_gene: TRBV6-6; abundance: -; CDR3aa: ASRPPGLRGHGYT
j_gene: TRBJ2-2; v_gene: TRBV7-6; abundance: -; CDR3aa: ASSSLSGSGGVTGELF
j_gene: TRBJ1-1; v_gene: TRBV10-2; abundance: few; CDR3aa: ASSWDRAETEAF
j_gene: TRBJ2-7; v_gene: TRBV5-1; abundance: -; CDR3aa: ASSLTGTSGYEQY
j_gene: TRBJ2-1; v_gene: TRBV7-2; abundance: -; CDR3aa: ASSLSIGQGNEQF
j_gene: TRBJ2-3; v_gene: TRBV7-2; abundance: -; CDR3aa: ASSSLTRTDTQY
j_gene: TRBJ2-3; v_gene: TRBV19; abundance: few; CDR3aa: ASSLGTGWADTQY
j_gene: TRBJ2-3; v_gene: TRBV5-6; abundance: -; CDR3aa: ASSLVRSRDTQY
j_gene: TRBJ2-1; v_gene: TRBV4-1; abundance: -; CDR3aa: ASSQVRSEQF
j_gene: TRBJ2-1; v_gene: TRBV5-1; abundance: -; CDR3aa: ASSLGAGAGNEQF
j_gene: TRBJ2-5; v_gene: TRBV6-5; abundance: -; CDR3aa: ASGPSYQY